These 17 T cell receptor beta chains came from one sample sequenced in a study of identical twins. TCRdb called the 5' RACE reads again in MiXCR, with one record for every CDR3 protein. The sample gives 1.5 million to 2 million distinct CDR3 sequences, under 35% of which show up once; around 0.25% is in the top ten. The specimen was cord blood. The receptors derive from a newborn girl in good health.

This clonotype was observed a handful of times. The rearrangement uses TRBV2 and TRBJ2-5, with TRBD2 matching 12 bases. This CDR3 spans 15 amino acids. Germline V gives CDR1 SNHLY, CDR2 FYNNEI. Trimming at V came to 8 bases and at J to 5 bases, leaving 9 bases not matched to a gene. In DNA form, the CDR3 reads TGTGCCAGCGGAACCTTTCTAGCGGGGGGGGAGACCCAGTACTTC. Its translation: CASGTFLAGGETQYF.

This chain uses TRBV5-1 with TRBJ2-3; weak D call: TRBD2 (6 bases). The germline V gene has CDR1 SGHRS and CDR2 YFSETQ. The CDR3 loop spans 17 amino acids. V lost 2 bases and J 2 bases, leaving 18 bases between the germline ends. CDR3 residues: CASSFGSGVQVTDTQYF. The CDR3, as DNA: TGCGCCAGCAGCTTTGGGTCGGGGGTACAAGTCACAGATACGCAGTATTTT.

This clonotype has a handful of counts. V and J are TRBV5-1 and TRBJ2-7; no definite D call. Germline values: CDR1 SGHRS, CDR2 YFSETQ. The V gene lost 1 base and the J gene lost 0 bases, with 17 bases spanning the gap. CDR3 length: 17 amino acids. The CDR3 DNA reads TGCGCCAGCAGCTTGATGGGCAGGCCACGGCCCTCCTACGAGCAGTACTTC. Its protein product is CASSLMGRPRPSYEQYF.

The gene calls are TRBV20-1 and TRBJ2-5; maybe TRBD2 (6 bases). CDR3 size: 12 residues. Germline CDR1 and CDR2: DFQATT and SNEGSKA (reference sequence). Trimming removed 5 bases from V and 0 bases from J, with 7 bases in between. CDR3 amino acids: CSAGGYQETQYF. The DNA of the CDR3 is TGCAGTGCTGGGGGGTACCAAGAGACCCAGTACTTC.

V usage is TRBV5-1 and J usage is TRBJ2-7; D is possibly TRBD2 (6 bases). V shed 0 bases and J shed 1 base, with 17 bases lying between them. The CDR3 covers 17 residues. In germline, CDR1 is SGHRS, CDR2 YFSETQ. This chain's CDR3 is CASSLVGGTEESYEQYF. The CDR3 bases are TGCGCCAGCAGCTTGGTGGGGGGTACAGAAGAATCCTACGAGCAGTACTTC.

This clonotype has a count of ten or more. V usage is TRBV12-3 or TRBV12-4 and J usage is TRBJ2-7; D is undetermined. Trimming shortened V by 2 bases and J by 4 bases, and 6 bases separated the two germline ends. The length of the CDR3 is 12 residues. The CDR3 nucleotides are TGTGCCAGCAGTTTATACGAGTACGAGCAGTACTTC. Translating gives CASSLYEYEQYF.

The genes are TRBV27 and TRBJ2-7; D unclear. CDR1 and CDR2 from the germline V gene are MNHEY and SMNVEV (reference sequence). The germline V and J ends were trimmed by 4 bases and 3 bases, with 13 bases remaining between them. This CDR3 has 14 amino acids. Here the CDR3 reads CASSSGSLLYEQYF. The CDR3 coding sequence is TGTGCCAGCAGTTCCGGGTCCCTCCTCTACGAGCAGTACTTC.

This clonotype has just a few counts. The chain employs TRBV5-1 and TRBJ2-1, with 8 positions matching TRBD2. Trimming cost V 6 bases and J 2 bases; bases outside gene matches: 7. This CDR3 is built from 15 residues. CDR1 SGHRS and CDR2 YFSETQ come from the germline V gene. The CDR3 sequence: CASNPSGSAYNEQFF. CDR3 in DNA: TGCGCCAGCAACCCTAGCGGGTCCGCCTACAATGAGCAGTTCTTC.

This clonotype was recorded many times. The chain couples TRBV28 to TRBJ2-3, with 8 bases lining up with TRBD1. CDR1 and CDR2 from the germline V gene are MDHEN and SYDVKM. This CDR3 is 14 amino acids long. Trimming cost V 7 bases and J 1 base; bases outside gene matches: 4. CDR3 amino acids: CASTETGGTDTQYF. CDR3 coding DNA: TGTGCCAGCACTGAGACAGGGGGCACAGATACGCAGTATTTT.

This chain links TRBV4-2 with TRBJ1-4; possibly TRBD1 for D (5 bases). CDR1 and CDR2 from the germline V gene are LGHNA and YNFKEQ. The CDR3 has 14 residues. Between the trimmed V and J ends, which lost 3 bases and 6 bases, there was a span of 11 bases. CDR3 sequence reads: CASSHRGADEKLFF. DNA of the CDR3: TGTGCCAGCAGCCATAGAGGGGCGGATGAAAAACTGTTTTTT.

The chain recombines TRBV10-3 with TRBJ2-7; D not certain. Germline V gives CDR1 ENHRY, CDR2 SYGVKD. The ends were cut back, 4 bases at V and 3 bases at J, with 7 bases in the middle. CDR3 length equals 12 residues. The DNA of the CDR3 is TGTGCCATCAGTGTAGGGCGCTACGAGCAGTACTTC. This translates into CAISVGRYEQYF.

This clonotype was seen at least ten times. This sequence joins TRBV7-2 and TRBJ2-7, with TRBD2 matching over 8 bases. CDR1 and CDR2 (germline): SGHTA, FQGNSA. The CDR3 consists of 16 residues. Trimming at V came to 5 bases and at J to 7 bases, leaving 16 bases not matched to a gene. The CDR3 region is CASSIKSGRNLGEQYF. The DNA for the CDR3 is TGTGCCAGCAGCATAAAAAGCGGGAGAAACCTGGGGGAGCAGTACTTC. The full variable domain, rest sourced from reference TRBV7-2 and TRBJ2-7, is GAGVSQSPSNKVTEKGKDVELRCDPISGHTALYWYRQSLGQGLEFLIYFQGNSAPDKSGLPSDRFSAERTGGSVSTLTIQRTQQEDSAVYLCASSIKSGRNLGEQYFGPGTRLTVT.

The J gene is TRBJ1-2, the V gene TRBV4-1; 8 positions agree with TRBD1. From germline, CDR1 is MGHRA and CDR2 YSYEKL. J was trimmed by 7 bases and V by 3 bases; bases with no gene match: 25. The CDR3 contains 20 residues. CDR3 nucleotides: TGCGCCAGCAGCCACCTGGACAGGGCTACTAACTTTGAGGGGTGGAGTGGCTACACCTTC. Translating it yields CASSHLDRATNFEGWSGYTF.

This clonotype has just a few counts. V and J are TRBV12-3 or TRBV12-4 and TRBJ2-3; 14 nucleotides align to TRBD2. CDR3 length: 17 amino acids. V lost 4 bases, J lost 2 bases, and 5 bases stayed unmatched. The CDR3 loop reads CASSSRTSGGTTDTQYF. The CDR3, as DNA: TGTGCCAGCAGTTCCCGGACTAGCGGGGGGACCACAGATACGCAGTATTTT.

In DNA form, the CDR3 reads TGTGCCAGCAGCTTCCAATTACAGGGTTCCTACGAGCAGTACTTC. It translates to CASSFQLQGSYEQYF. The chain couples TRBV7-8 to TRBJ2-7, with D maybe TRBD1 (6 bases). V was shortened by 3 bases and J by 1 base, with 13 bases between the two germline ends. Germline values: CDR1 SGHVS, CDR2 FQNEAQ. The CDR3 contains 15 residues.

As regards this clonotype: One end of the junction does not line up with germline, which may come from a read error. This chain uses TRBV7-9 with TRBJ2-5; a possible D gene is TRBD1 (6 bases). The CDR3 length is 15 residues. The germline gives CDR1 SEHNR, CDR2 FQNEAQ (reference sequence). DNA for the CDR3: TGTGCCTGCAGCTTTACAGGGTTCGGCAAAGAGACCCAGTACTTC. Translated: CACSFTGFGKETQYF.

The chain employs TRBV5-1 and TRBJ2-7, with 8 bases matching TRBD2. In germline, CDR1 is SGHRS, CDR2 YFSETQ. The CDR3 loop spans 15 amino acids. V lost 2 bases, J lost 0 bases, and 4 bases stayed unmatched. The CDR3 nucleotides read TGCGCCAGCAGCTTATTAGCGGGAAACTCCTACGAGCAGTACTTC. Protein product: CASSLLAGNSYEQYF.